This T cell receptor beta chain was profiled in a study of shared clonotypes between healthy human individuals. Study-wide results and caveats: Since donors were few, the genetic and exposure-history diversity represented was limited.

Germline CDR1 reads MNHNS; CDR2 reads SASEGT. The germline V and J ends were trimmed by 7 bases and 2 bases, with 15 bases remaining between them. The CDR3 has 14 residues. TCRdb's table, derived via immunoSEQ multiplex PCR, lists solely in-frame clones and lacks some. This table has about 680,000 clones, around 72% appearing once. Comments on this clone: What it recognizes is unknown.

Partitioning of CD4+ cells yielded a CD45RA+ naive subset and a CD45RA-negative memory subset. The sequencing sample was made of memory CD4+ T cells sorted from blood. Subset denoted: CD45RA-negative fraction. This TCR was recovered from a woman under 40 in good health. The J gene is TRBJ2-7, the V gene TRBV6-1; a weak D match, TRBD2 (5 bases). The CDR3 DNA follows: TGTGCCAGCACCCGAGGGATGGAAACCTACGAGCAGTACTTC. Encoded protein: CASTRGMETYEQYF.